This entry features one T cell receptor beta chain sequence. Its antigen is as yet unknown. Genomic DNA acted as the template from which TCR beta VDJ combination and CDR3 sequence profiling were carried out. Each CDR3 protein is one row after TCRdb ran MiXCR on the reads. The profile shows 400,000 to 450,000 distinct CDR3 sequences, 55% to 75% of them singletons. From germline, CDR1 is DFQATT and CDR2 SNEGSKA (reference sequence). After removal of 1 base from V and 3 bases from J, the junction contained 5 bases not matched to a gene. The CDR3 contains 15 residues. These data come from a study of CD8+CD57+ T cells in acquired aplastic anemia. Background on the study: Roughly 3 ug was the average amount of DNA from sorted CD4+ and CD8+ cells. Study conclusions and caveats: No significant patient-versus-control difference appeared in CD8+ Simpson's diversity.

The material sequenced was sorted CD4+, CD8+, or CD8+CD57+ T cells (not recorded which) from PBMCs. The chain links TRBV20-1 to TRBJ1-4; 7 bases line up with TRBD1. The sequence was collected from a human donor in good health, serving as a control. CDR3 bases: TGCAGTGCTAGAGCGACCGGGACAGCTAATGAAAAACTGTTTTTT. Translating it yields CSARATGTANEKLFF.